What follows are 18 T cell receptor beta chains derived from one specimen sequenced in a study of vaccination effects on CD4 cells after COVID-19. These receptors' targets are unknown. The assay was immunoSEQ multiplex PCR, and TCRdb's table has in-frame clones only and misses some. The sample includes around 30,000 clones, approximately 61% of them seen just once. Expansion of antigen-specific CD4+ T cells with viral peptide pools was carried out by the ViraFEST assay before sequencing. After about 10 days in culture, the CD4+ T cells were isolated. The specimen was CD4+ T cells from PBMCs cultured with HCoV-229E spike peptides, collected before COVID-19 vaccination. Source of these receptors: a human donor who received a COVID-19 vaccine.

The chain combines TRBV15 with TRBJ2-3, with 15 bases lining up with TRBD2. Trimming cost V 3 bases and J 4 bases; bases outside gene matches: 17. This CDR3 spans 21 amino acids. The germline V gene encodes CDR1 LNHNV and CDR2 YYDKDF (reference sequence). In DNA form, the CDR3 reads TGTGCCACCAGCAGGGCCCCGGGACTAGCGGGAGGTCCATTCATGTCAGATACGCAGTATTTT. This gives the protein CATSRAPGLAGGPFMSDTQYF.

This clone was detected once. The chain links TRBV18 to TRBJ1-1, with TRBD1 identical over 7 bases. After removal of 3 bases from V and 3 bases from J, the junction contained 10 bases not matched to a gene. In germline, CDR1 is KGHSH, CDR2 LQKENI. The CDR3 extends over 16 amino acids. CDR3 nucleotide sequence: TGTGCCAGCTCACCCCAGGCCCAGGGGGGCGACACTGAAGCTTTCTTT. Translation: CASSPQAQGGDTEAFF.

The CDR3 DNA reads as TGTGCCAGCAGTGTGCAAGGGGGCGAGCAGTACTTC. It encodes CASSVQGGEQYF. The rearrangement uses TRBV2 and TRBJ2-7; TRBD1 might be the D (6 bases). The germline V gene has CDR1 SNHLY and CDR2 FYNNEI. The CDR3 is 12 residues long. V lost 4 bases, J lost 6 bases, and 10 bases lay in between.

This clone has just a few counts. J is TRBJ1-2 and V is TRBV6-5, with 7 bases identical to TRBD1. J lost 2 bases, V lost 7 bases, and 4 bases had no gene match. The CDR3 sequence is 13 residues long. The germline gives CDR1 MNHEY, CDR2 SVGAGI. CDR3 bases: TGTGCCAGCAAAGGGGGCAGCAACTATGGCTACACCTTC. This encodes CASKGGSNYGYTF.

V gene TRBV5-4 combines with J gene TRBJ1-2; D not certain. Germline V CDR1 and CDR2: SGHNT, YYREEE (reference sequence). V lost 0 bases, J lost 6 bases, and 15 bases lay in between. The CDR3 contains 15 residues. The CDR3 spells CASSLGPRNSDGYTF. For the CDR3, the DNA is TGTGCCAGCAGCTTGGGACCACGTAACAGCGATGGCTACACCTTC.

V usage is TRBV5-4 and J usage is TRBJ1-6, with no clear D. Looked up from germline, CDR1 is SGHNT and CDR2 is YYREEE (reference sequence). With 0 bases removed from V and 7 bases from J, the gap between germline ends came to 8 bases. This CDR3 region has 14 residues. The CDR3 protein is CASSLENTNSPLHF. The CDR3 nucleotides are TGTGCCAGCAGCTTGGAGAACACAAATTCACCCCTCCACTTT. The full variable domain, completed using reference TRBV5-4 and TRBJ1-6, is ETGVTQSPTHLIKTRGQQVTLRCSSQSGHNTVSWYQQALGQGPQFIFQYYREEENGRGNFPPRFSGLQFPNYSSELNVNALELDDSALYLCASSLENTNSPLHFGNGTRLTVT.

The genes are TRBV5-1 and TRBJ1-1; D is possibly TRBD1 (6 bases). Trimming shortened V by 7 bases and J by 2 bases, and 12 bases separated the two germline ends. CDR3 length: 13 residues. The germline gives CDR1 SGHRS, CDR2 YFSETQ. DNA of the CDR3: TGCGCCAGCCAGAAACAGGGAAACACTGAAGCTTTCTTT. Amino acid sequence: CASQKQGNTEAFF.

Concerning this clone itself: One end of the junction varies from germline; a read error may be responsible. This rearrangement joins TRBV7-2 to TRBJ2-7, with 11 positions matching TRBD2. CDR3 length equals 15 residues. Germline assignment: CDR1 SGHTA and CDR2 FQGNSA. The CDR3 coding sequence is TGTGCCAGCAGCTTAGACTGGTTAGCTGGGGGACTAGCGGACTTC. Translated, it gives CASSLDWLAGGLADF.

This clone was counted only a few times. J is TRBJ2-1 and V is TRBV16; TRBD1 aligns across 7 bases. The V gene end was trimmed by 2 bases and the J gene end by 7 bases; junction bases not matched to a gene: 2. Germline V CDR1 and CDR2: KGHSY, FQNENV. The length of the CDR3 is 13 residues. CDR3 coding DNA: TGTGCCAGCAGCCAACAACAGGGGAATGAGCAGTTCTTC. As protein: CASSQQQGNEQFF. Full variable domain (rest looked up from reference TRBV16 and TRBJ2-1): GEEVAQTPKHLVRGEGQKAKLYCAPIKGHSYVFWYQQVLKNEFKFLISFQNENVFDETGMPKERFSAKCLPNSPCSLEIQATKLEDSAVYFCASSQQQGNEQFFGPGTRLTVL.

The chain links TRBV7-9 to TRBJ1-6; TRBD1 agrees at 8 bases. The CDR3 covers 14 residues. With V trimmed by 4 bases and J by 10 bases, 6 bases remained unmatched. In germline, CDR1 is SEHNR, CDR2 FQNEAQ (reference sequence). CDR3 sequence: CASSYGQGGSPLHF. The CDR3, as DNA: TGTGCCAGCAGCTATGGACAGGGAGGCTCACCCCTCCACTTT.

The gene calls are TRBV6-5 and TRBJ1-2, with a tentative D call TRBD1 (5 bases). Germline V CDR1 and CDR2: MNHEY, SVGAGI. The CDR3 loop spans 14 amino acids. V gave up 8 bases and J gave up 1 base, with 14 bases separating them. In nucleotides, the CDR3 is TGTGCCAGCGAAAGGGGCTCGGGTAACTATGGCTACACCTTC. It is translated as CASERGSGNYGYTF.

This clone was recorded a few times. The genes are TRBV6-2 or TRBV6-3 and TRBJ1-5, with D perhaps matching TRBD1 (5 bases). The CDR3 runs to 16 residues. Trimming pared 2 bases from V and 4 bases from J, leaving 15 bases between. Germline assignment: CDR1 MNHEY and CDR2 SVGEGT. CDR3 residues: CASSYPPREGNQPQHF. DNA for the CDR3: TGTGCCAGCAGTTACCCGCCCAGGGAGGGTAATCAGCCCCAGCATTTT.

The V and J genes are TRBV30 and TRBJ2-3, with unresolved D. This CDR3 contains 13 residues. V shed 0 bases and J shed 1 base, with 5 bases lying between them. Germline V gene data show CDR1 as GTSNPN and CDR2 as SVGIG (reference sequence). The CDR3 sequence is CAWSVKGTDTQYF. The CDR3 nucleotides read TGTGCCTGGAGTGTAAAGGGCACAGATACGCAGTATTTT.

V and J are TRBV4-3 and TRBJ2-3; D is possibly TRBD1 or TRBD2 (5 bases each). CDR1 is LGHNA and CDR2 is YSLEER in the germline V gene. V lost 1 base and J lost 10, with 27 bases in between. The CDR3 is 18 amino acids. In nucleotides, the CDR3 is TGCGCCAGCAGCCAAGGGATTCGGAGGACGCAATGGGGCGATGCGCAGTATTTT. Translated, it gives CASSQGIRRTQWGDAQYF.

This clone has more than one count but fewer than ten. The chain employs TRBV5-7 and TRBJ1-5, with D possibly being TRBD1 (5 bases). TRBV5-7 has ORF status, its function being uncertain. With 3 bases removed from V and 2 bases from J, the gap between germline ends came to 12 bases. The CDR3 spans 15 residues. The CDR3 reads CASSSRKQGNQPQHF. As DNA, the CDR3 is TGTGCCAGCAGCTCGCGGAAACAGGGCAATCAGCCCCAGCATTTT.

CDR3 residues: CASSSQDRSYEQYF. DNA of the CDR3: TGTGCCAGCAGTTCCCAGGACAGGTCCTACGAGCAGTACTTC. The rearrangement uses TRBV6-6 and TRBJ2-7, with TRBD1 matching over 7 bases. CDR1 and CDR2 (germline): MNHNY, SVGAGI (reference sequence). The V gene end was trimmed by 4 bases and the J gene end by 1 base; junction bases not matched to a gene: 4. This CDR3 is 14 amino acids long.

The chain combines TRBV10-3 with TRBJ1-4; D gene ambiguous. The CDR3 is 16 residues long. The V end was cut by 3 bases, the J end by 8 bases, with 19 bases between. Germline CDR1 and CDR2: ENHRY and SYGVKD. This CDR3 reads CAISDVRLQQREKLFF. CDR3 nucleotide sequence: TGTGCCATCAGTGATGTTAGACTCCAGCAAAGAGAAAAACTGTTTTTT.

Here the CDR3 DNA reads TGTGCCAGCAGTTTTCGGTTTTCCCTCTCTGGAAACACCATATATTTT. Amino acid sequence: CASSFRFSLSGNTIYF. The V gene is TRBV28, the J gene TRBJ1-3, with D unresolved. Germline values: CDR1 MDHEN, CDR2 SYDVKM. The CDR3 is 16 amino acids. Between the trimmed V and J ends, which lost 3 bases and 0 bases, there was a span of 12 bases.